One T cell receptor beta chain is described in this entry. V lost 3 bases and J 5 bases, leaving 8 bases between the germline ends. The CDR3 totals 13 residues. Germline CDR1 MNHEY, CDR2 SMNVEV (reference sequence). In the original analysis: By means of reference gene primer amplification, nucleated cell counts were estimated. This table comes from immunoSEQ multiplex PCR, and its TCRdb copy is limited to in-frame clones, with some not included. V and J calls plus clone size are reproduced from that table; the DNA served to infer D and trimming. The table shows some 62,000 clones, with 75% to 90% occurring only once. This specimen belongs to a study of blood T cell repertoires in COVID-19. Across the whole study: Sources were T cells, B-cell-depleted T cells, or PBMCs; the material itself was cDNA or gDNA.

The chain employs TRBV27 and TRBJ1-5; D uncertain. The sequenced sample was peripheral blood. This TCR was recovered from a woman older than 75 with acute or convalescent COVID-19. The CDR3 loop is CASSLAGYQPQHF. CDR3 nucleotide sequence: TGTGCCAGCAGTTTGGCAGGCTATCAGCCCCAGCATTTT.